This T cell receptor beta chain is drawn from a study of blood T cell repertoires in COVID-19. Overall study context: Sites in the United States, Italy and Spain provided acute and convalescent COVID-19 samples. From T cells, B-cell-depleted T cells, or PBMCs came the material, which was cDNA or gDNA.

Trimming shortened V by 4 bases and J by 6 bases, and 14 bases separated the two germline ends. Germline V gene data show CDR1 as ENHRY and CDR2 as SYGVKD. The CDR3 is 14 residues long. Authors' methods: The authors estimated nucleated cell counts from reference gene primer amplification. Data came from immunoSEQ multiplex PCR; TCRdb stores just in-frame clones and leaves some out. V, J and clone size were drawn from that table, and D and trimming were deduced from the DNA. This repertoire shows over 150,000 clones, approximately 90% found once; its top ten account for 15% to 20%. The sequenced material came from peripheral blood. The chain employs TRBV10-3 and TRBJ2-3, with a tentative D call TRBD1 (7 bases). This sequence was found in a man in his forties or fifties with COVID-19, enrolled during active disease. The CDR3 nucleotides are TGTGCCATCAGTGGCGGGACAGCCGACGATACGCAGTATTTT. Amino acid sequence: CAISGGTADDTQYF.